One sample yielded the 18 T cell receptor beta chains listed below, sequenced in a study of tumor-infiltrating lymphocytes in localized non-small cell lung cancer. Libraries were prepared by immunoSEQ multiplex PCR; TCRdb keeps only in-frame clonotypes and omits some of them. The sample lists around 13,000 clones; approximately 74% were seen once. The sequenced material came from uninvolved lung tissue not adjacent to the tumor. The receptors come from a human donor with non-small cell lung cancer.

This sequence joins TRBV11-2 and TRBJ2-3, with D unresolved. The length of the CDR3 is 13 residues. The V end lost 5 bases, the J end lost 4 bases, and 10 bases lay between the germline ends. Per germline, CDR1 SGHAT and CDR2 FQNNGV. The CDR3 sequence is CASSQRRPDTQYF. CDR3 in DNA: TGTGCCAGCAGCCAGAGAAGGCCAGATACGCAGTATTTT.

This clone appeared once. This chain joins TRBV28 and TRBJ2-3; 9 bases fit TRBD2. Germline CDR1 MDHEN, CDR2 SYDVKM. The CDR3 contains 16 residues. The junction had 6 bases not matched to a gene; V was cut back by 3 bases and J by 2 bases. The chain's CDR3 is CASSLNSGGLTDTQYF. CDR3 bases: TGTGCCAGCAGTTTGAATAGCGGGGGCCTCACAGATACGCAGTATTTT.

The chain employs TRBV13 and TRBJ1-4; no definite D call. The CDR3 spans 14 residues. Germline V CDR1 and CDR2: PRHDT, FYEKMQ (reference sequence). V lost 4 bases and J lost 3, with 9 bases in between. The CDR3 protein is CASSSRVSNEKLFF. The CDR3 nucleotides read TGTGCCAGCAGCTCAAGGGTGTCTAATGAAAAACTGTTTTTT.

This chain connects TRBV6-1 to TRBJ2-1, with TRBD2 identical over 12 bases. The V gene's germline CDR1 is MNHNS and CDR2 SASEGT. This CDR3 region has 15 residues. V lost 7 bases to trimming and J lost 3 bases; unmatched junction nucleotides: 4. The CDR3: CASIRLAGDYNEQFF. The CDR3 nucleotides read TGTGCCAGCATAAGACTAGCGGGAGACTACAATGAGCAGTTCTTC.

The gene calls are TRBV7-2 and TRBJ2-7, with TRBD2 as a possible D gene (5 bases). The V gene lost 4 bases and the J gene lost 6 bases, with 13 bases spanning the gap. Looked up from germline, CDR1 is SGHTA and CDR2 is FQGNSA. This CDR3 has 13 residues. CDR3 DNA sequence: TGTGCCAGCAGCTCAAGAGGGTATGCCGAGCAGTACTTC. This sequence encodes CASSSRGYAEQYF.

This clone has just a few counts. V gene TRBV28 combines with J gene TRBJ2-5; no firm D call. The CDR3 covers 14 residues. Germline values: CDR1 MDHEN, CDR2 SYDVKM. The ends were cut back, 6 bases at V and 3 bases at J, with 14 bases in the middle. DNA for the CDR3: TGTGCCAGCAGGATCATGCCTGGGAAAGAGACCCAGTACTTC. It specifies CASRIMPGKETQYF. The variable domain in full, with the rest retrieved from reference TRBV28 and TRBJ2-5, is DVKVTQSSRYLVKRTGEKVFLECVQDMDHENMFWYRQDPGLGLRLIYFSYDVKMKEKGDIPEGYSVSREKKERFSLILESASTNQTSMYLCASRIMPGKETQYFGPGTRLLVL.

The chain joins TRBV5-6 to TRBJ2-7; D is possibly TRBD2 (6 bases). CDR1 and CDR2 from the germline V gene are SGHDT and YYEEEE. The CDR3 runs to 15 residues. Trimming removed 0 bases at V and 5 bases at J, with 15 bases between. CDR3 nucleotide sequence: TGTGCCAGCAGCTTGGACAGTCCTTGGGGGGACGAGCAGTACTTC. Translated, it gives CASSLDSPWGDEQYF.

This clone is classed as large. This chain connects TRBV28 to TRBJ1-3; D is ambiguous. The CDR3 has 14 residues. Germline-derived CDR1 and CDR2 are MDHEN and SYDVKM. With 6 bases removed from V and 3 bases from J, the gap between germline ends came to 12 bases. CDR3 sequence reads: CASSTTVLGNTIYF. The CDR3, as DNA: TGTGCCAGCAGCACAACGGTTCTTGGAAACACCATATATTTT.

The gene calls are TRBV5-5 and TRBJ2-3; D not certain. Germline CDR1 and CDR2: SGHKS and YYEKEE (reference sequence). The CDR3 extends over 13 amino acids. V lost 2 bases and J lost 3, with 7 bases in between. The CDR3 sequence: CASSFGLTDTQYF. The CDR3 DNA reads TGTGCCAGCAGCTTCGGTCTTACAGATACGCAGTATTTT. Based on the CDR3 plus reference TRBV5-5 and TRBJ2-3, the full variable domain is DAGVTQSPTHLIKTRGQQVTLRCSPISGHKSVSWYQQVLGQGPQFIFQYYEKEERGRGNFPDRFSARQFPNYSSELNVNALLLGDSALYLCASSFGLTDTQYFGPGTRLTVL.

This chain connects TRBV5-6 to TRBJ2-7, with 7 bases lining up with TRBD1. Trimming took 4 bases from V and 3 from J; bases not matched to a gene: 4. Looked up from germline, CDR1 is SGHDT and CDR2 is YYEEEE. This CDR3 comprises 13 residues. The CDR3 protein is CASSPGQDYEQYF. Here the CDR3 DNA reads TGTGCCAGCAGCCCCGGACAGGACTACGAGCAGTACTTC.

This clone was seen once. This chain links TRBV2 with TRBJ2-2; unclear D gene. Trimming removed 1 base from V and 7 bases from J, with 13 bases in between. Germline CDR1 and CDR2: SNHLY and FYNNEI. The CDR3 has 15 residues. The DNA of the CDR3 is TGTGCCAGCAGTGAAGGGAGCGCCGAGGTCGGGGAGCTGTTTTTT. Translating gives CASSEGSAEVGELFF. Using reference TRBV2 and TRBJ2-2 for the parts outside the CDR3, the full variable domain is EPEVTQTPSHQVTQMGQEVILRCVPISNHLYFYWYRQILGQKVEFLVSFYNNEISEKSEIFDDQFSVERPDGSNFTLKIRSTKLEDSAMYFCASSEGSAEVGELFFGEGSRLTVL.

The chain employs TRBV6-5 and TRBJ2-5; 11 nucleotides agree with TRBD2. After removal of 4 bases from V and 2 bases from J, the junction contained 6 bases not matched to a gene. The germline V gene encodes CDR1 MNHEY and CDR2 SVGAGI. The CDR3 length is 16 residues. The CDR3 DNA is TGTGCCAGCAGTTCCTTAGCGGGGGGGATACAAGAGACCCAGTACTTC. This sequence encodes CASSSLAGGIQETQYF.

V is TRBV28 and J is TRBJ2-5, with 9 bases aligning to TRBD1. Germline CDR1 MDHEN, CDR2 SYDVKM. The CDR3 sequence is 15 residues long. V was pared by 5 bases and J by 6 bases, with 10 bases of the junction left unmatched. The CDR3 DNA reads as TGTGCCAGCAGTACTCGGTTGACAGGGGGTAAGACCCAGTACTTC. Protein product: CASSTRLTGGKTQYF.

This clone was detected a few times. The gene calls are TRBV6-1 and TRBJ2-7; 10 nucleotides align to TRBD1. Germline V gene sequence: CDR1 MNHNS, CDR2 SASEGT. V gave up 4 bases and J gave up 7 bases; unmatched junction bases: 10. This CDR3 has 15 residues. As DNA, the CDR3 is TGTGCCAGCAGTGGTCGGACAGGGGGAACGGGAGAGCAGTACTTC. Translated: CASSGRTGGTGEQYF.

The chain combines TRBV7-8 with TRBJ2-7; TRBD2 might be the D (5 bases). The germline V and J ends were trimmed by 3 bases and 4 bases, with 16 bases remaining between them. Germline V gene sequence: CDR1 SGHVS, CDR2 FQNEAQ. CDR3 length equals 15 residues. In DNA, the CDR3 is TGTGCCAGCAGCTTCCGACGGGGAAGGGCGTACGAGCAGTACTTC. Its translation: CASSFRRGRAYEQYF. The full variable domain, in which reference TRBV7-8 and TRBJ2-7 provide the parts outside the CDR3, is GAGVSQSPRYKVAKRGQDVALRCDPISGHVSLFWYQQALGQGPEFLTYFQNEAQLDKSGLPSDRFFAERPEGSVSTLKIQRTQQEDSAVYLCASSFRRGRAYEQYFGPGTRLTVT.

The chain recombines TRBV4-2 with TRBJ2-7; TRBD2 matches 9 bases. In germline, CDR1 is LGHNA, CDR2 YNFKEQ. This CDR3 is 17 amino acids long. V shed 0 bases and J 1 base; nucleotides not matched to a gene: 7. CDR3 coding DNA: TGTGCCAGCAGCCAAGAAGTGGGCGGGAGGGCTTCCTACGAGCAGTACTTC. Translated, it gives CASSQEVGGRASYEQYF.

This chain's CDR3 is CASSLVADTQYF. The CDR3 DNA is TGTGCCAGCAGCTTGGTTGCAGATACGCAGTATTTT. The chain combines TRBV5-6 with TRBJ2-3; no firm D call. The CDR3 runs 12 residues. Germline V CDR1 and CDR2: SGHDT, YYEEEE. V lost 0 bases and J lost 4, with 3 bases in between.

This clone was detected once. No DNA is shown, since the ends of the CDR3 on it are uncertain; the CDR3 is the one TCRdb lists. CDR3 residues: CASSTSTLYNQPQHF. The J gene is TRBJ1-5, the V gene TRBV28. The V gene's germline CDR1 is MDHEN and CDR2 SYDVKM. The CDR3 adds up to 15 amino acids, both ends counted.